The 2 T cell receptor beta chains below come from one sample, sequenced in a study of beta chain features in type 1 diabetes. Study-level findings and limits: For Type 1 diabetes patients, all four CD4+ subsets carried TCRB CDR3s that were moderately but significantly shorter.

These receptors are not linked to any known antigen. The sequenced template was cDNA made from the entire isolated RNA. Generated by immunoSEQ multiplex PCR, the TCRdb table keeps only in-frame clones and is missing some. The sample shows roughly 700,000 clones, over 10% of them seen only once. Sequenced input: naive CD4+ T cells from blood. The source is a young man with type 1 diabetes.

This clone has more than one count but fewer than ten. CDR3 in DNA: TGTGCCATCAGTGCTCAGGGGGAGGTAGGCGAGCAGTACTTC. Translating gives CAISAQGEVGEQYF. The chain couples TRBV10-3 to TRBJ2-7, with a weak D call TRBD1 (7 bases). The V gene's germline CDR1 is ENHRY and CDR2 SYGVKD. V gave up 4 bases and J gave up 6 bases, with 16 bases separating them. The CDR3 sequence is 14 residues long.

This clone has a single count. J is TRBJ1-2 and V is TRBV30, with D possibly being TRBD1 (5 bases). Germline CDR1 GTSNPN, CDR2 SVGIG (reference sequence). The CDR3 has 13 amino acids. The ends were cut back, 3 bases at V and 4 bases at J, with 12 bases in the middle. In nucleotides, the CDR3 is TGTGCCTGGAGAGGTGCAGGGAGCTATGGCTACACCTTC. Translation gives CAWRGAGSYGYTF.